The sample holds one count of the clone carrying this T cell receptor beta chain. Original data processing: The authors estimated nucleated cell counts from reference gene primer amplification. TCRdb's copy holds only in-frame clones and misses some; the assay was immunoSEQ multiplex PCR. From that table come the V and J calls and clone size; the DNA was used to work out D and trimming. The sample holds more than 50,000 clones, approximately 92% seen once. This entry belongs to a study of blood T cell repertoires in COVID-19. About the study: The samples span acute and convalescent COVID-19 from the United States, Italy and Spain. PBMCs, B-cell-depleted T cells, or T cells provided the cDNA or gDNA that made up the material.

This CDR3 is 15 amino acids long. Germline lookup yields CDR1 ENHRY and CDR2 SYGVKD. V was clipped by 6 bases and J by 2 bases; unmatched bases: 6. This rearrangement joins TRBV10-3 to TRBJ2-1, with 8 bases lining up with TRBD1. The sequence was obtained from a man aged 80 or over with acute or convalescent COVID-19. Sequenced: peripheral blood. In DNA form, the CDR3 reads TGTGCCATCAGGACCGACAGGGGCCCCTACAATGAGCAGTTCTTC. This translates into CAIRTDRGPYNEQFF.